This T cell receptor beta chain appears in the sequencing data of a study of Ad26.COV2.S vaccination and SARS-CoV-2 variants. Study-wide background: Within the COV1001 Ad26.COV2.S trial arm, the donor was enrolled. Ad26.COV2.S, an intramuscular injection, was given once or twice 56 days apart.

As regards this clone: Its matching antigen is unknown.

Sample treatment: some 19 received Ad26.COV2.S at low or high dose, single or two shots; about five received placebo; per-sample allocation not given. Sampling was performed 63 days after the first vaccine or placebo injection. General study findings and limits: The TCR breadth and depth analyses may have produced an underestimate of total T cell responses. Substantial breadth was reportedly displayed by spike-specific CD8+ and CD4+ T cell responses after vaccination.

The data were produced by immunoSEQ multiplex PCR, yet TCRdb's version contains in-frame clones alone and is incomplete. The sample carries around 380,000 clones, roughly nine tenths recorded once. The CDR3 runs to 13 residues. This clonotype was sampled from a person between 18 and 65 years old who received the Ad26.COV2.S COVID-19 vaccine or a placebo. The chain has TRBV21-1 and TRBJ1-2. TRBV21-1 is reported as a pseudogene. Here the sequenced sample was peripheral blood, taken in a trial of Ad26.COV2.S vaccine versus placebo. The CDR3 sequence is CASSPKGLSGYTF. CDR3 nucleotides: TGTGCCAGCAGCCCCAAGGGTTTAAGCGGCTACACCTTC.